Below, one T cell receptor beta chain is given with its context. The sample comes from a study of OX40 agonist ivuxolimab in advanced cancers. Study details: Patients received intravenous ivuxolimab every 2 weeks at 0.01 to 10 mg/kg. Prior therapy, whether anti-PD-1, anti-PD-L1 or anti-CTLA-4, was allowed, and roughly 40% had some.

Data came from immunoSEQ multiplex PCR; TCRdb stores just in-frame clones and leaves some out. Here the sample spans approximately 60,000 clones, around 80% being singletons. This CDR3 has 13 residues. Germline assignment: CDR1 SGDLS and CDR2 YYNGEE. Trimming removed 4 bases from V and 7 bases from J, with 14 bases in between. J is TRBJ1-1 and V is TRBV9, with TRBD1 as a possible D gene (5 bases). Specimen: CD4+ or CD8+ T cells sorted from blood, collected in a trial of the OX40 agonist ivuxolimab. The clonotype originates from an adult with an advanced solid tumor such as melanoma, head and neck, liver or kidney cancer. CDR3 in DNA: TGTGCCAGCAGCCCCACCCGGGGGGGTGAAGCTTTCTTT. Its protein is CASSPTRGGEAFF.